Listed here are 12 T cell receptor beta chains from one sample, sequenced in a study of molecular identifiers for immune sequencing clone quantification. MiXCR was run by TCRdb on the PCR reads, yielding one entry per CDR3 protein. The data hold approximately 630,000 distinct CDR3 sequences, with about 25% observed a single time. Specimen: naive CD8+ T cells from blood, with Jurkat cell RNA spiked in. Subset noted: FACS-sorted CD8+CD4-CCR7+CD45RA+ naive T cells. All receptors come from a human donor in good health. Some libraries in this study had Jurkat cell RNA spiked in.

This clonotype showed up many times. The J gene is TRBJ2-2, the V gene TRBV4-1, with TRBD1 as a possible D gene (6 bases). The ends were cut back, 3 bases at V and 3 bases at J, with 17 bases in the middle. CDR1 MGHRA and CDR2 YSYEKL come from the germline V gene. The CDR3 consists of 17 residues. The CDR3 loop is CASSQAGSTGYTGELFF. The DNA for the CDR3 is TGCGCCAGCAGCCAGGCAGGGAGTACAGGGTACACCGGGGAGCTGTTTTTT.

This clonotype was observed many times. The V and J genes are TRBV5-5 and TRBJ2-7, with 7 bases lining up with TRBD2. CDR3 size: 14 residues. Trimming took 3 bases from V and 4 from J; bases not matched to a gene: 7. From germline, CDR1 is SGHKS and CDR2 YYEKEE (reference sequence). CDR3 nucleotides: TGTGCCAGCAGCTCCACGGGACTAAAGTACGAGCAGTACTTC. Its translation is CASSSTGLKYEQYF.

In this sample, this clonotype turned up many times. The chain is built from TRBV5-4 and TRBJ2-7; 7 nucleotides match TRBD1. After removal of 5 bases from V and 2 bases from J, the junction contained 7 bases not matched to a gene. From germline, CDR1 is SGHNT and CDR2 YYREEE (reference sequence). This CDR3 is 14 amino acids long. The CDR3 loop reads CASRSGQAPYEQYF. CDR3 nucleotides: TGTGCCAGCAGGTCCGGACAGGCCCCCTACGAGCAGTACTTC.

There are a few counts of this clonotype. V is TRBV7-9 and J is TRBJ2-3, with D hard to call. V lost 4 bases and J 0 bases, leaving 20 bases between the germline ends. The CDR3 sequence is 18 residues long. Per germline, CDR1 SEHNR and CDR2 FQNEAQ (reference sequence). CDR3 sequence reads: CASSSTVIRTISTDTQYF. The CDR3 DNA is TGTGCCAGCAGCTCCACGGTAATTAGAACAATTAGCACAGATACGCAGTATTTT.

The rearrangement uses TRBV27 and TRBJ2-7; D unclear. The CDR3 is 14 amino acids. V lost 6 bases and J lost 2, with 14 bases in between. From germline, CDR1 is MNHEY and CDR2 SMNVEV (reference sequence). In nucleotides, the CDR3 is TGTGCCAGCAGCGCCCTAGATTCCCCCTACGAGCAGTACTTC. Translated, it gives CASSALDSPYEQYF.

This clonotype occurred many times. The chain has TRBV20-1 and TRBJ2-7, with D possibly TRBD1 on 5 matching bases. Germline CDR1 DFQATT, CDR2 SNEGSKA (reference sequence). This CDR3 is built from 13 residues. This chain's CDR3 is CRSPRQHTYEQYF. CDR3 nucleotides: TGCAGAAGCCCCCGACAGCATACCTACGAGCAGTACTTC.

This clonotype was seen ten or more times. The chain couples TRBV12-3 or TRBV12-4 to TRBJ2-3, with TRBD2 matching 12 bases. The CDR3 covers 15 residues. The V gene end was trimmed by 6 bases and the J gene end by 5 bases; junction bases not matched to a gene: 6. The CDR3 bases are TGTGCCAGCAGCCCGACTAGCGGGGGAATAGATACGCAGTATTTT. Translating gives CASSPTSGGIDTQYF.

This clonotype was seen at least ten times. This rearrangement joins TRBV19 to TRBJ1-5; 12 bases map to TRBD1. Germline V lookup: CDR1 LNHDA, CDR2 SQIVND (reference sequence). The CDR3 spans 16 residues. Trimming at V came to 1 base and at J to 6 bases, leaving 4 bases not matched to a gene. The CDR3 bases are TGTGCCAGTAGTATAGGGGACAGGGGGCTCGTTCAGCCCCAGCATTTT. This codes for CASSIGDRGLVQPQHF.

The J gene is TRBJ2-6, the V gene TRBV4-3; weak D call: TRBD1 (5 bases). V lost 1 base and J lost 6, with 16 bases in between. The CDR3 runs to 17 residues. Germline loops: CDR1 LGHNA, CDR2 YSLEER. The DNA for the CDR3 is TGCGCCAGCAGCCAAGGGACAAGGGGAACTAAGGCCAACGTCCTGACTTTC. As protein: CASSQGTRGTKANVLTF.

This clonotype was seen many times. The chain links TRBV9 to TRBJ2-5; possibly TRBD1 for D (6 bases). This CDR3 contains 16 residues. The V and J ends lost 3 bases and 0 bases respectively, with 15 bases between them. Germline CDR1 and CDR2: SGDLS and YYNGEE. This CDR3 is CASSGTSTGYQETQYF. CDR3 sequence (DNA): TGTGCCAGCAGCGGGACCAGTACAGGGTACCAAGAGACCCAGTACTTC.

This clonotype was counted between two and nine times. This sequence joins TRBV2 and TRBJ1-5; 7 positions match TRBD1. Germline V lookup: CDR1 SNHLY, CDR2 FYNNEI. This CDR3 has 16 amino acids. V lost 2 bases, J lost 2 bases, and 6 bases stayed unmatched. CDR3 DNA sequence: TGTGCCAGCAGTGAAAACAGGGGTGGGGGCAATCAGCCCCAGCATTTT. Residues: CASSENRGGGNQPQHF. The whole variable domain, filled in from reference TRBV2 and TRBJ1-5, reads EPEVTQTPSHQVTQMGQEVILRCVPISNHLYFYWYRQILGQKVEFLVSFYNNEISEKSEIFDDQFSVERPDGSNFTLKIRSTKLEDSAMYFCASSENRGGGNQPQHFGDGTRLSIL.

This clonotype was seen repeatedly, ten times or more. This chain links TRBV7-2 with TRBJ1-1, with D possibly matching TRBD1 (6 bases). This CDR3 spans 23 amino acids. Per germline, CDR1 SGHTA and CDR2 FQGNSA. Trimming removed 2 bases from V and 5 bases from J, with 39 bases in between. The CDR3 DNA follows: TGTGCCAGCAGCTTAAGGAACCCAATTAAGGGGGAAAAAGGACACCCTAGGCGGACTGAAGCTTTCTTT. This sequence encodes CASSLRNPIKGEKGHPRRTEAFF.